The source of this TCR beta chain is a study of blood T cell repertoires in COVID-19. Study context: Italy, Spain and the United States were the sources of the convalescent and acute COVID-19 samples. The cDNA or gDNA used as material had been derived from T cells, B-cell-depleted T cells, or PBMCs.

The CDR3 has 15 amino acids. CDR1 is KGHDR, CDR2 SFDVKD, per germline. V shed 4 bases and J 5 bases; nucleotides not matched to a gene: 5. In the study's own analysis: Amplification with reference gene primers provided the estimates of nucleated cell counts. The method was immunoSEQ multiplex PCR; TCRdb's version includes in-frame clones alone and lacks a portion of them. D and trimming come from the DNA, and the V and J calls and clone size come from that table. The repertoire holds roughly 51,000 clones, with 90% to 95% as singletons. Sequencing used peripheral blood. The rearrangement joins TRBV24-1 to TRBJ1-4; 8 positions match TRBD1. This clonotype was obtained from a woman aged 55-70 years with active or convalescent COVID-19. The CDR3: CATSESGGRNEKLFF. The CDR3 DNA reads as TGTGCCACCAGTGAATCAGGGGGCCGGAATGAAAAACTGTTTTTT.